The 22 T cell receptor beta chains given below trace back to one sample, sequenced in a study of cytomegalovirus exposure and HLA in healthy donors (dated by TCRdb to the late 2010s). Library preparation was by the immunoSEQ multiplex PCR assay. As stored in TCRdb, this immuneACCESS dataset retains in-frame rearrangements with V and J assigned. A fraction of the clones does not appear; measured against another copy, unresolved V genes explain less than half of the discrepancy, and the remainder lacks a known reason. Within this sample are about 120,000 clones, with around nine tenths of them counted one time only. About 6% of the sample is taken by the ten largest. Sequenced material: PBMCs. All receptors derive from a woman younger than 35 in good health and CMV-seropositive.

This chain joins TRBV7-9 and TRBJ2-5; D unresolved. The germline CDR1 and CDR2 sequences are SEHNR and FQNEAQ (reference sequence). V was trimmed by 2 bases and J by 1 base, leaving 2 bases between them. This CDR3 spans 12 amino acids. The CDR3, as DNA: TGTGCCAGCAGCTTACTCCAAGAGACCCAGTACTTC. Translated: CASSLLQETQYF.

V and J are TRBV14 and TRBJ2-5, with 8 bases that match TRBD2. V was pared by 3 bases and J by 2 bases, with 8 bases of the junction left unmatched. The V gene's germline CDR1 is SGHDN and CDR2 FVKESK. The CDR3 loop spans 16 amino acids. CDR3 sequence: CASSHLGIAGQETQYF. CDR3 DNA: TGTGCCAGCAGCCACCTTGGGATAGCGGGGCAAGAGACCCAGTACTTC.

This chain joins TRBV6-1 and TRBJ2-1; D is perhaps TRBD2 (5 bases). The CDR3 spans 12 residues. Germline assignment: CDR1 MNHNS and CDR2 SASEGT. Trimming stripped 6 bases from V and 7 bases from J, with 10 bases between. In DNA form, the CDR3 reads TGTGCCAGCAGCCAGACGGGAAATGAGCAGTTCTTC. It specifies CASSQTGNEQFF.

V and J are TRBV27 and TRBJ2-5, with 12 bases fitting TRBD1. The germline V gene has CDR1 MNHEY and CDR2 SMNVEV (reference sequence). V dropped 5 bases and J dropped 5; count of bases not matched to a gene: 24. This CDR3 is built from 21 residues. The CDR3 DNA is TGTGCCAGCAGTCTGAAGCGGGACAGGGGGCGCGGGCGCCAACGGCGGGAGACCCAGTACTTC. It yields the protein CASSLKRDRGRGRQRRETQYF.

This clone came up a few times. The V and J genes are TRBV7-9 and TRBJ1-4; the D is unclear. CDR1 and CDR2 from the germline V gene are SEHNR and FQNEAQ (reference sequence). The CDR3 spans 16 residues. V was trimmed by 2 bases and J by 8 bases, leaving 18 bases between them. CDR3: CASSLFEALPREKLFF. The CDR3 DNA is TGTGCCAGCAGCTTATTTGAGGCGCTCCCAAGGGAAAAACTGTTTTTT.

V is TRBV4-3 and J is TRBJ2-2, with a tentative D call TRBD1 (6 bases). The CDR3 sequence is 17 residues long. CDR1 is LGHNA, CDR2 YSLEER, per germline. With 3 bases removed from V and 3 bases from J, the gap between germline ends came to 17 bases. The CDR3 DNA reads as TGCGCCAGCAGCCAGCAAACCGGGACACTCGACACCGGGGAGCTGTTTTTT. Its translation: CASSQQTGTLDTGELFF.

The chain joins TRBV7-2 to TRBJ2-1, with TRBD2 matching 7 bases. The V gene end was trimmed by 2 bases and the J gene end by 0 bases; junction bases not matched to a gene: 4. This CDR3 contains 16 residues. The germline gives CDR1 SGHTA, CDR2 FQGNSA. Here the CDR3 reads CASSLRGGSSYNEQFF. The CDR3 DNA is TGTGCCAGCAGCTTAAGGGGCGGGAGCTCCTACAATGAGCAGTTCTTC. Full variable domain (outside the CDR3, taken from reference TRBV7-2 and TRBJ2-1): GAGVSQSPSNKVTEKGKDVELRCDPISGHTALYWYRQSLGQGLEFLIYFQGNSAPDKSGLPSDRFSAERTGGSVSTLTIQRTQQEDSAVYLCASSLRGGSSYNEQFFGPGTRLTVL.

This chain joins TRBV4-1 and TRBJ1-1, with D unclear. Germline CDR1 is MGHRA and CDR2 is YSYEKL. Trimming took off 4 bases at V and 0 bases at J, with 15 bases between the two ends. This CDR3 comprises 16 residues. The CDR3: CASSPLGSLMNTEAFF. The CDR3 region has the DNA TGCGCCAGCAGCCCCTTGGGCAGCCTTATGAACACTGAAGCTTTCTTT.

The chain has TRBV6-5 and TRBJ1-3; possible D gene TRBD1, 6 bases. Trimming removed 3 bases at V and 0 bases at J, with 9 bases between. Germline CDR1 reads MNHEY; CDR2 reads SVGAGI. The CDR3 has 15 residues. The CDR3 here is CASSYGGASGNTIYF. CDR3 sequence (DNA): TGTGCCAGCAGTTATGGGGGGGCCTCTGGAAACACCATATATTTT.

The rearrangement joins TRBV5-5 to TRBJ2-1; unclear D gene. The CDR3 covers 13 residues. Germline V lookup: CDR1 SGHKS, CDR2 YYEKEE (reference sequence). With 0 bases removed from V and 7 bases from J, the gap between germline ends came to 8 bases. CDR3 sequence: CASSLGRWNEQFF. In nucleotides, the CDR3 is TGTGCCAGCAGCTTGGGCCGGTGGAATGAGCAGTTCTTC.

This clone was found once. In nucleotides, the CDR3 is TGTGCCAGCAGCTTTCCAGACTATGGCTACACCTTC. The encoded protein is CASSFPDYGYTF. The chain uses TRBV7-9 and TRBJ1-2; no definite D call. Trimming took off 3 bases at V and 3 bases at J, with 5 bases between the two ends. Per germline, CDR1 SEHNR and CDR2 FQNEAQ (reference sequence). The CDR3 is 12 residues long. Variable domain in full (rest from reference TRBV7-9 and TRBJ1-2): DTGVSQNPRHKITKRGQNVTFRCDPISEHNRLYWYRQTLGQGPEFLTYFQNEAQLEKSRLLSDRFSAERPKGSFSTLEIQRTEQGDSAMYLCASSFPDYGYTFGSGTRLTVV.

This clone showed up just once. The chain joins TRBV7-9 to TRBJ2-2; possibly TRBD1 for D (6 bases). V was trimmed by 3 bases and J by 2 bases, leaving 7 bases between them. The germline V gene has CDR1 SEHNR and CDR2 FQNEAQ (reference sequence). This CDR3 comprises 14 residues. CDR3 residues: CASSLDSNTGELFF. CDR3 nucleotides: TGTGCCAGCAGCTTGGACAGTAACACCGGGGAGCTGTTTTTT.

This chain connects TRBV7-8 to TRBJ1-2; TRBD1 matches at 7 bases. Per germline, CDR1 SGHVS and CDR2 FQNEAQ. Trimming took 2 bases from V and 12 from J; bases not matched to a gene: 18. CDR3 size: 16 residues. CDR3 amino acids: CASSLSPGQALRLDTF. The CDR3, as DNA: TGTGCCAGCAGCTTATCCCCCGGACAGGCTCTCCGTTTGGACACCTTC.

The CDR3 nucleotides are TGTGCCAGCTCACCAGCCGGGGGGGCAAGACTCTACGAGCAGTACTTC. Translation gives CASSPAGGARLYEQYF. The J gene is TRBJ2-7, the V gene TRBV18, with TRBD2 matching over 8 bases. In germline, CDR1 is KGHSH, CDR2 LQKENI. The CDR3 loop spans 16 amino acids. The ends lost 2 bases at V and 3 bases at J; junction bases unmatched: 9.

This clone was seen a few times. V and J are TRBV14 and TRBJ2-7; TRBD1 aligns across 9 bases. J lost 2 bases, V lost 3 bases, and 8 bases had no gene match. The CDR3 is 16 residues long. Germline values: CDR1 SGHDN, CDR2 FVKESK. The CDR3 protein is CASSQVAGQGTYEQYF. The CDR3 DNA sequence: TGTGCCAGCAGCCAGGTTGCGGGACAGGGAACCTACGAGCAGTACTTC.

This clone has a count of ten or more. The CDR3 DNA follows: TGCGCCAGCAGCCAAAAACCATGGGGACAGGGGTACGGTGAAGCTTTCTTT. This gives the protein CASSQKPWGQGYGEAFF. J is TRBJ1-1 and V is TRBV4-3; 10 bases line up with TRBD1. Germline trimming cut 2 bases from V and 7 bases from J; bases unmatched to any gene: 13. CDR1 and CDR2 (germline): LGHNA, YSLEER. CDR3 length: 17 residues.

This chain connects TRBV5-1 to TRBJ2-7; no firm D call. The V end was cut by 0 bases, the J end by 2 bases, with 6 bases between. Germline CDR1 is SGHRS and CDR2 is YFSETQ. The CDR3 spans 13 residues. CDR3 region: CASSLAGTYEQYF. CDR3 DNA: TGCGCCAGCAGCTTGGCAGGAACCTACGAGCAGTACTTC.

The V call is TRBV5-1, the J call TRBJ2-5; 10 bases align to TRBD2. Germline trimming cut 5 bases from V and 4 bases from J; bases unmatched to any gene: 8. In germline, CDR1 is SGHRS, CDR2 YFSETQ. There are 15 residues in the CDR3. The chain's CDR3 is CASRHLAGVGETQYF. CDR3 DNA: TGCGCCAGCAGACATCTAGCGGGGGTAGGAGAGACCCAGTACTTC.

This clone was detected only once. The genes are TRBV14 and TRBJ1-1, with D unclear. The CDR3 loop spans 16 amino acids. The V and J ends lost 5 bases and 0 bases respectively, with 16 bases between them. Looked up from germline, CDR1 is SGHDN and CDR2 is FVKESK. CDR3 in amino acids: CASSSQVTVMNTEAFF. The CDR3 DNA follows: TGTGCCAGCAGCTCCCAGGTAACCGTCATGAACACTGAAGCTTTCTTT.

V usage is TRBV11-2 and J usage is TRBJ2-4, with D perhaps TRBD1 (5 bases). The V and J ends lost 7 bases and 8 bases respectively, with 15 bases between them. CDR1 is SGHAT, CDR2 FQNNGV, per germline. The CDR3 spans 13 residues. The CDR3 DNA sequence: TGTGCCAGCACCGCAGGGTCGACGGACATTCAGTACTTC. Translating gives CASTAGSTDIQYF. Drawing the rest from reference TRBV11-2 and TRBJ2-4, the complete variable domain is EAGVAQSPRYKIIEKRQSVAFWCNPISGHATLYWYQQILGQGPKLLIQFQNNGVVDDSQLPKDRFSAERLKGVDSTLKIQPAKLEDSAVYLCASTAGSTDIQYFGAGTRLSVL.

About this clone: Possible read error: a much larger clone is one base away. Other DNA sequences in this specimen translate into the identical CDR3. The chain couples TRBV6-5 to TRBJ1-5; D is possibly TRBD1 (5 bases). There are 15 residues in the CDR3. CDR1 and CDR2 from the germline V gene are MNHEY and SVGAGI. V was pared by 0 bases and J by 1 base, with 7 bases between. The CDR3 sequence is CASSYSGGSNQPQHF. The CDR3 DNA sequence: TGTGCCAGCAGTTACTCGGGGGGGAGCAATCAGCCCCAGCATTTT.

The chain recombines TRBV5-4 with TRBJ1-1; no clear D. This CDR3 contains 15 residues. V lost 3 bases and J 0 bases, leaving 12 bases between the germline ends. Germline CDR1 and CDR2: SGHNT and YYREEE (reference sequence). The CDR3 protein is CASSSGSHMNTEAFF. The CDR3 coding sequence is TGTGCCAGCAGCTCGGGGTCCCACATGAACACTGAAGCTTTCTTT.